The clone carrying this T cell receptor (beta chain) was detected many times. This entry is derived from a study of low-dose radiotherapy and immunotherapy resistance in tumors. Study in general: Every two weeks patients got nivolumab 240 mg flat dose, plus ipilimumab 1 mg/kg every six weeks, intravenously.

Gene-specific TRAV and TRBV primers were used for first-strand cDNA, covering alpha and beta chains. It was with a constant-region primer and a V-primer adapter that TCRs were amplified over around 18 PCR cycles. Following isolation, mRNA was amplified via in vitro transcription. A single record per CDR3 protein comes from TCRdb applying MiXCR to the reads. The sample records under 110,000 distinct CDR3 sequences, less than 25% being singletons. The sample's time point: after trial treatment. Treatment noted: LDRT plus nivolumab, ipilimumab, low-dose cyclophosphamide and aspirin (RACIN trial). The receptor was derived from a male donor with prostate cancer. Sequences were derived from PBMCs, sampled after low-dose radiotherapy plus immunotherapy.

The CDR3 DNA reads as TGTGCCAGCAGCTTACGGGGCACAGCCAAAAACATTCAGTACTTC. Protein product: CASSLRGTAKNIQYF. The genes are TRBV7-2 and TRBJ2-4; D possibly uses TRBD1 or TRBD2 (5 bases each). The CDR3 is 15 amino acids. The V gene lost 2 bases and the J gene lost 0 bases, with 8 bases spanning the gap. The germline V gene has CDR1 SGHTA and CDR2 FQGNSA.